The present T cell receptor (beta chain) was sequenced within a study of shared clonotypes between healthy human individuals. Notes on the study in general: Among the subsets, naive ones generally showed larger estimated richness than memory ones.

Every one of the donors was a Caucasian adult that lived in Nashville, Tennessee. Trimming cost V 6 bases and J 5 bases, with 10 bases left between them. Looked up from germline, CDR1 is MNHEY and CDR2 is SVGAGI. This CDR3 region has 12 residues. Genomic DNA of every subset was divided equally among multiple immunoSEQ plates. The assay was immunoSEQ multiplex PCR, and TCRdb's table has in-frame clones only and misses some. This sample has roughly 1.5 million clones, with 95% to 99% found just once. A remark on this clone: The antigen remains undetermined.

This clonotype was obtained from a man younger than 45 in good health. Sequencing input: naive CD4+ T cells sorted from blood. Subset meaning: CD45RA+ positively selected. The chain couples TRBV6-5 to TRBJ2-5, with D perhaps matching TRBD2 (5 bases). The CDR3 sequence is CASSQSGETQYF. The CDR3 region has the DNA TGTGCCAGCAGCCAAAGCGGCGAGACCCAGTACTTC.